This T cell receptor (beta chain) was recovered during a study of blood T cell repertoires in COVID-19. Trimming shortened V by 0 bases and J by 2 bases, and 13 bases separated the two germline ends. CDR1 and CDR2 (germline): SGHNT, YENEEA. The CDR3 is 17 residues long. Repertoires were generated with immunoSEQ multiplex PCR, while TCRdb's copy carries only in-frame clones and drops some. Among almost 500,000 clones listed, roughly nine tenths were seen once. The J gene is TRBJ2-2, the V gene TRBV11-3, with D possibly matching TRBD1 (5 bases). The material sequenced was PBMCs or T cells enriched from blood (not recorded which). This receptor was obtained from a woman aged 55-70 years who had recovered from COVID-19. CDR3 nucleotides: TGTGCCAGCAGCTTAGAGGATTGGGGCCGCAACACCGGGGAGCTGTTTTTT. Translated, it gives CASSLEDWGRNTGELFF.